This entry lists 10 T cell receptor beta chains sequenced from one sample in a study of shared clonotypes between healthy human individuals. Sequencing used immunoSEQ multiplex PCR; TCRdb keeps in-frame clones, though not all of them. The table has about 640,000 clones, 55% to 75% seen once; the top ten hold 1.8%. Source material: memory CD4+ T cells sorted from blood. The sample's subset: CD45RA-negative fraction. All receptors come from a woman aged 25 to 45 in good health.

There are a few counts of this clone. J is TRBJ2-3 and V is TRBV6-6; no reliable D call. Germline CDR1 reads MNHNY; CDR2 reads SVGAGI (reference sequence). This CDR3 is 13 amino acids long. V lost 5 bases to trimming and J lost 0 bases, with 6 bases between them. CDR3 region: CASSPVSTDTQYF. The CDR3 DNA is TGTGCCAGCAGTCCAGTTAGCACAGATACGCAGTATTTT.

The sample holds a few counts of this clone. The rearrangement joins TRBV6-5 to TRBJ2-5; 11 bases align to TRBD2. CDR3 size: 14 residues. Per the germline V gene, CDR1 is MNHEY and CDR2 is SVGAGI. After removal of 6 bases from V and 5 bases from J, the junction contained 5 bases not matched to a gene. In DNA form, the CDR3 reads TGTGCCAGCAGACTAGCGGGAGTCCTCGAGACCCAGTACTTC. This translates into CASRLAGVLETQYF.

This chain joins TRBV19 and TRBJ2-3; maybe TRBD1 (6 bases). Germline V gives CDR1 LNHDA, CDR2 SQIVND (reference sequence). The germline V and J ends were trimmed by 6 bases and 2 bases, with 24 bases remaining between them. CDR3 size: 18 residues. The chain's CDR3 is CASRSRGWVNASTDTQYF. The CDR3 nucleotides read TGTGCCAGTAGATCCAGGGGCTGGGTTAACGCCTCCACAGATACGCAGTATTTT.

V gene TRBV5-1 combines with J gene TRBJ2-7, with 10 bases aligning to TRBD2. CDR1 SGHRS and CDR2 YFSETQ come from the germline V gene. Trimming took 6 bases from V and 6 from J; bases not matched to a gene: 12. CDR3 length: 15 residues. The CDR3 region is CASTRRPSGSSEQYF. The DNA for the CDR3 is TGCGCCAGCACCCGTCGGCCTAGCGGGAGTAGCGAGCAGTACTTC.

This clone appeared a single time. The V gene is TRBV7-9, the J gene TRBJ2-5, with a possible D match to TRBD1 (5 bases). The V gene's germline CDR1 is SEHNR and CDR2 FQNEAQ (reference sequence). CDR3 size: 15 residues. V shed 7 bases and J shed 3 bases, with 18 bases lying between them. CDR3 coding DNA: TGTGCCAGCACCCAACGAATCGGACAAGAAGAGACCCAGTACTTC. Translation gives CASTQRIGQEETQYF.

The rearrangement links TRBV11-2 to TRBJ1-2; possibly TRBD1 for D (5 bases). CDR1 and CDR2 from the germline V gene are SGHAT and FQNNGV. The CDR3 covers 13 residues. Trimming removed 5 bases at V and 8 bases at J, with 15 bases between. The CDR3 DNA follows: TGTGCCAGCAGCCGGGGCCAGGAGCAGGGCTACACCTTC. This codes for CASSRGQEQGYTF.

This clone was seen only once. Other nucleotide sequences in the sample specify the same CDR3. The V and J genes are TRBV28 and TRBJ2-7; TRBD1 is a possible D gene (5 bases). Trimming cost V 2 bases and J 2 bases, with 10 bases left between them. Germline CDR1 MDHEN, CDR2 SYDVKM. The CDR3 has 14 residues. CDR3 nucleotides: TGTGCCAGCAGTTTAAGGGGTGGGACCTACGAGCAGTACTTC. Translation gives CASSLRGGTYEQYF.

The V call is TRBV29-1, the J call TRBJ2-5; tentative D call: TRBD2 (6 bases). Germline CDR1 is SQVTM and CDR2 is ANQGSEA. CDR3 length equals 10 residues. The CDR3 spells CSGSGETQYF. For the CDR3, the DNA is TGCAGTGGGAGCGGGGAGACCCAGTACTTC.

The chain has TRBV27 and TRBJ2-1, with D possibly being TRBD1 (6 bases). Deletions cut 5 bases from V and 0 bases from J, with 11 bases between. In germline, CDR1 is MNHEY, CDR2 SMNVEV (reference sequence). This CDR3 spans 15 amino acids. The CDR3 protein is CASSPWTVSYNEQFF. The CDR3 DNA follows: TGTGCCAGCAGTCCGTGGACAGTCTCCTACAATGAGCAGTTCTTC.

The chain links TRBV6-1 to TRBJ2-1, with 7 nucleotides matching TRBD1. This CDR3 has 16 residues. The ends lost 4 bases at V and 9 bases at J; junction bases unmatched: 15. From germline, CDR1 is MNHNS and CDR2 SASEGT. The CDR3 loop reads CASSAYQGVLSGEQFF. In DNA form, the CDR3 reads TGTGCCAGCAGTGCCTACCAGGGGGTTCTGTCGGGTGAGCAGTTCTTC.